These 5 T cell receptor beta chains share one sample of origin, sequenced in a study of shared clonotypes between healthy human individuals. Only in-frame clones appear in the TCRdb table, and some are missing; sequencing was by immunoSEQ multiplex PCR. This table has hundreds of thousands of clones, about 92% appearing once. Terminally differentiated effector memory CD45RA+ cells were excluded from the naive CD8 cells, which were CD45RO-negative and positively selected for CCR7. The sample comprised naive CD8+ T cells sorted from blood. Receptor source: a man aged 25-45 years in good health.

V gene TRBV6-1 combines with J gene TRBJ2-7; D call uncertain. This CDR3 spans 15 amino acids. Between the trimmed V and J ends, which lost 2 bases and 0 bases, there was a span of 11 bases. CDR1 is MNHNS and CDR2 is SASEGT in the germline V gene. The CDR3 nucleotides are TGTGCCAGCAGTGAAAATTTGGCGGTCTCCTACGAGCAGTACTTC. It specifies CASSENLAVSYEQYF.

This chain connects TRBV7-9 to TRBJ2-1, with D tentatively TRBD2 (7 bases). The CDR3 is 13 residues long. The germline V gene has CDR1 SEHNR and CDR2 FQNEAQ (reference sequence). V lost 7 bases, J lost 9 bases, and 16 bases lay in between. CDR3 loop: CASTEGGRGEQFF. The CDR3 DNA reads as TGTGCCAGCACCGAGGGGGGGAGAGGTGAGCAGTTCTTC.

The rearrangement links TRBV7-9 to TRBJ2-1; D is unclear. Trimming removed 1 base at V and 9 bases at J, with 10 bases between. The germline gives CDR1 SEHNR, CDR2 FQNEAQ (reference sequence). The CDR3 loop spans 13 amino acids. The CDR3 loop reads CASSLVDSSEQFF. For the CDR3, the DNA is TGTGCCAGCAGCTTAGTGGATTCCAGTGAGCAGTTCTTC.

The chain carries TRBV25-1 and TRBJ1-1; D is uncertain. Per the germline V gene, CDR1 is MGHDK and CDR2 is SYGVNS. The CDR3 has 14 amino acids. The V and J ends lost 3 bases and 3 bases respectively, with 11 bases between them. The CDR3 protein is CASSESGEYTEAFF. The DNA for the CDR3 is TGTGCCAGCAGTGAGTCCGGGGAGTACACTGAAGCTTTCTTT.

The chain joins TRBV15 to TRBJ2-7; TRBD2 agrees at 11 bases. The CDR3 spans 14 residues. Per the germline V gene, CDR1 is LNHNV and CDR2 is YYDKDF (reference sequence). V gave up 5 bases and J gave up 3 bases; unmatched junction bases: 3. CDR3 residues: CATSLGLADYEQYF. CDR3 nucleotides: TGTGCCACCAGCCTGGGACTAGCGGACTACGAGCAGTACTTC.